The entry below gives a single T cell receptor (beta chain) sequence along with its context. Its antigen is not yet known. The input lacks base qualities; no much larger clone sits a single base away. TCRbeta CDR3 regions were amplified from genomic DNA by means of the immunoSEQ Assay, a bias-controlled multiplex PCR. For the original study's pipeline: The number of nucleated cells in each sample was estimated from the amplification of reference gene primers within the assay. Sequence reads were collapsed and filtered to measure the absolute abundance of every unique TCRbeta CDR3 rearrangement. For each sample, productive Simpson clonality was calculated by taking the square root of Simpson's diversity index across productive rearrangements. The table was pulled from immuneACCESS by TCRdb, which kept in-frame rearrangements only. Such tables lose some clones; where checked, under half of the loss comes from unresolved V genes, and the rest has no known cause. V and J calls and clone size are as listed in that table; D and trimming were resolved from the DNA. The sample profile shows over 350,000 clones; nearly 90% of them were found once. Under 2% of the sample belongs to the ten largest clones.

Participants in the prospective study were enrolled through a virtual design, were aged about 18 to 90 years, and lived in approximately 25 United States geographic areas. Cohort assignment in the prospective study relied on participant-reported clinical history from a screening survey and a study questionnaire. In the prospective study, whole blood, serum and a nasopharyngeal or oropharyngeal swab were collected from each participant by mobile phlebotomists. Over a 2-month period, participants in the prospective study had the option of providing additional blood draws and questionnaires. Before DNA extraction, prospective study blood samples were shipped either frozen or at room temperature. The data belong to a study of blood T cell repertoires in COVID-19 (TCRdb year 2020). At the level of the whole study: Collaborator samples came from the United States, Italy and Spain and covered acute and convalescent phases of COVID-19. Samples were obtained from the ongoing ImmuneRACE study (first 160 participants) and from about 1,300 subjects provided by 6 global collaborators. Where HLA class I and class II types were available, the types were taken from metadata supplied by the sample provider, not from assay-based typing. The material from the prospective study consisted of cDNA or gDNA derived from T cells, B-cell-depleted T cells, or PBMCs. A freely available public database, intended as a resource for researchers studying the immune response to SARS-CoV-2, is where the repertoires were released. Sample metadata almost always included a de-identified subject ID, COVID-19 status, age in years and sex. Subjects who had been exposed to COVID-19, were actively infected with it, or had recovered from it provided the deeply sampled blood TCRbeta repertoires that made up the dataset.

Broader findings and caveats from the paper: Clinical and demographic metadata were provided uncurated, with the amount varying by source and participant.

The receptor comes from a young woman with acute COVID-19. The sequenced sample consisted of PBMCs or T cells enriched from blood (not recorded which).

The CDR3 here reads CASSPTTGIQISYGYTF. At the DNA level, the sequence is TGTGCCAGCTCACCAACTACCGGGATCCAAATTTCCTATGGCTACACCTTC. The rearrangement joined TRBV18 to TRBJ1-2, with the D segment identity uncertain. CDR1 and CDR2 (KGHSH, LQKENI) derive from the germline V gene. The V end loses 2 bases and the J end loses 4 bases, and a stretch of 20 bases separates them. The CDR3 holds 17 amino acids from the cysteine to the phenylalanine. CDR3 DNA only is kept here, 51 bases in frame from base 1.